This T cell receptor (beta chain) was profiled in a study of post-analysis software for immune sequencing data. On the study more broadly: Both relapsing-remitting and secondary progressive multiple sclerosis featured among the disease courses, as did progressive-relapsing multiple sclerosis.

Carried by the TCR beta cDNA libraries were unique molecular identifiers. T cells, roughly 0.9 to 11 million of them, yielded roughly 470,000 cDNA molecules. TCRdb redid the calling of the PCR reads with MiXCR, one entry per CDR3 protein. The sample has roughly 580,000 distinct CDR3 sequences, around 47% seen once. General study results and limits: Those samples that were prepared in the same batch co-clustered strongly by F measure. Significantly lower normalized Chao1 diversity was found in patients with multiple sclerosis relative to controls. Among 5 or 6 TRBV segments more frequent in patients than controls were TRBV5-6, TRBV5-1 and TRBV20-1.

With respect to this clonotype: Its antigen is not identified.

Germline CDR1 reads SGHNT; CDR2 reads YENEEA. The CDR3 runs 17 residues. Germline trimming cut 2 bases from V and 5 bases from J; bases unmatched to any gene: 6. The chain joins TRBV11-3 to TRBJ2-4; TRBD2 matches at 13 bases. This TCR derives from a girl between 5 and 17 years old with multiple sclerosis. The source material was blood. The CDR3 reads CASSLFFGLAGENIQYF. Written as DNA, the CDR3 is TGTGCCAGCAGCTTATTCTTTGGACTAGCGGGAGAAAACATTCAGTACTTC.